Included here is one T cell receptor (beta chain) sequence, with context. The source of the sample is a study of blood T cell repertoires in COVID-19. About the study: Acute and convalescent COVID-19 samples came from the United States, Italy and Spain. Nucleic acid was either cDNA or gDNA, and it came from T cells, B-cell-depleted T cells, or PBMCs.

This CDR3 has 15 amino acids. The J segment lost 0 bases and the V segment lost 5 bases, leaving 5 bases of the junction unmatched. Germline V CDR1 and CDR2: KGHSH, LQKENI. In the original analysis: Estimation of nucleated cell counts was performed using reference gene primer amplification. The data were produced by immunoSEQ multiplex PCR, yet TCRdb's version contains in-frame clones alone and is incomplete. For V, J and clone size, that table is used; D and trimming come from the DNA. This sample has over 45,000 clones, with roughly 70% found just once. The genes are TRBV18 and TRBJ2-3, with 7 bases aligning to TRBD1. The receptor's source is a woman between 45 and 65 years old with active or convalescent COVID-19. The sequencing sample was made of peripheral blood. CDR3 bases: TGTGCCAGCTCATTACAGGGGCATAGCACAGATACGCAGTATTTT. It yields the protein CASSLQGHSTDTQYF.